Reported below is one T cell receptor (beta chain). The source of the sample is a study of blood T cell repertoires in COVID-19. On the study more broadly: COVID-19 samples, acute and convalescent, were from the United States, Italy and Spain.

V was cut by 4 bases and J by 16 bases, with 17 bases left in between. CDR3 length: 12 residues. Germline V lookup: CDR1 LNHDA, CDR2 SQIVND (reference sequence). Per the original data handling: Counts of nucleated cells, estimated from reference gene primer amplification, were obtained. Using immunoSEQ multiplex PCR, the repertoire was profiled, and TCRdb retains in-frame clones only, with some absent. V, J and clone size were drawn from that table, and D and trimming were deduced from the DNA. The table has 200,000 to 250,000 clones, 65% to 90% seen once; the top ten hold approximately 9%. The sample consisted of PBMCs or T cells enriched from blood (not recorded which). The chain combines TRBV19 with TRBJ1-5; D possibly corresponds to TRBD1 (6 bases). This TCR was recovered from a woman between 50 and 59 years old with acute COVID-19. The CDR3 sequence is CASSNPGRQVHF. DNA of the CDR3: TGTGCCAGTAGTAACCCAGGGAGACAGGTTCATTTT.